Shown below are 32 T cell receptor beta chains from a single sample sequenced in a study of OX40 agonist ivuxolimab in advanced cancers. Only in-frame clones appear in the TCRdb table, and some are missing; sequencing was by immunoSEQ multiplex PCR. The table includes under 55,000 clones, 70% to 90% detected once. Sample: CD4+ or CD8+ T cells sorted from blood, taken in a trial of the OX40 agonist ivuxolimab. Receptors originate from an adult with an advanced solid tumor such as melanoma, head and neck, liver or kidney cancer.

The V call is TRBV27, the J call TRBJ2-5; a weak D match, TRBD2 (6 bases). Germline assignment: CDR1 MNHEY and CDR2 SMNVEV (reference sequence). V gave up 6 bases and J gave up 5 bases, with 10 bases separating them. The CDR3 loop spans 12 amino acids. Here the CDR3 DNA reads TGTGCCAGCAGCCCCGCGGGGGAGACCCAGTACTTC. Its translation: CASSPAGETQYF.

The rearrangement joins TRBV10-1 to TRBJ2-1; 9 bases align to TRBD1. CDR1 WNHNN and CDR2 SYGVQD come from the germline V gene (reference sequence). With 6 bases clipped from V and 8 bases from J, the junction kept 8 bases outside the gene matches. The CDR3 loop spans 14 amino acids. The CDR3 DNA is TGCGCCAGCAGCGAGGGACAGGGCAGCGATGAGCAGTTCTTC. Protein sequence: CASSEGQGSDEQFF.

The J gene is TRBJ1-4, the V gene TRBV30; perhaps TRBD1 as D (6 bases). The germline CDR1 and CDR2 sequences are GTSNPN and SVGIG (reference sequence). Deletions cut 3 bases from V and 4 bases from J, with 12 bases between. This CDR3 region has 14 residues. In nucleotides, the CDR3 is TGTGCCTGGAGCCCGACAGGTTTTAATGAAAAACTGTTTTTT. Translating gives CAWSPTGFNEKLFF.

The chain has TRBV27 and TRBJ2-7; possible D gene TRBD2, 5 bases. The CDR3 has 13 residues. Germline V gene lookup returns CDR1 MNHEY and CDR2 SMNVEV (reference sequence). Deletions cut 10 bases from V and 0 bases from J, with 13 bases between. The CDR3 region is CATKAADSYEQYF. The DNA of the CDR3 is TGTGCCACCAAAGCGGCGGACTCCTACGAGCAGTACTTC.

The genes are TRBV12-5 and TRBJ1-5; D unclear. Between the trimmed V and J ends, which lost 5 bases and 10 bases, there was a span of 3 bases. The germline CDR1 and CDR2 sequences are LGHNT and FRNRAP. The length of the CDR3 is 9 residues. The CDR3 DNA is TGTGCTAGTGGTGCTCCCCAGCATTTT. Protein sequence: CASGAPQHF.

This sequence joins TRBV6-4 and TRBJ2-1; D assignment may be TRBD1 or TRBD2 (5 bases each). CDR1 and CDR2 (germline): MRHNA, SNTAGT. The CDR3 has 15 amino acids. The V end was cut by 4 bases, the J end by 9 bases, with 19 bases between. CDR3 sequence (DNA): TGTGCCAGCAGTGTCCTACCCACAGCGAGGGGTGAGCAGTTCTTC. Protein sequence: CASSVLPTARGEQFF.

This chain uses TRBV2 with TRBJ2-7; 7 bases align to TRBD1. The CDR3 loop spans 18 amino acids. CDR1 SNHLY and CDR2 FYNNEI come from the germline V gene. Losses at the gene ends were 0 bases for V and 4 bases for J; bases not matched to a gene: 15. CDR3 amino acids: CASSEAGSYRGWGYEQYF. CDR3 DNA: TGTGCCAGCAGTGAAGCGGGATCCTACAGGGGATGGGGTTACGAGCAGTACTTC.

The chain employs TRBV6-1 and TRBJ1-6; D ambiguous. In germline, CDR1 is MNHNS, CDR2 SASEGT. Trimming took off 4 bases at V and 8 bases at J, with 9 bases between the two ends. The CDR3 sequence is 13 residues long. The DNA for the CDR3 is TGTGCCAGCAGTGCAAACGGCGATTCACCCCTCCACTTT. Protein: CASSANGDSPLHF.

This clone came up a few times. The chain recombines TRBV19 with TRBJ2-1, with TRBD2 identical over 9 bases. There are 15 residues in the CDR3. CDR1 is LNHDA and CDR2 is SQIVND in the germline V gene (reference sequence). V was clipped by 5 bases and J by 0 bases; unmatched bases: 2. The CDR3, as DNA: TGTGCCAGTAGTGTTAGCGGGGGCTCCTACAATGAGCAGTTCTTC. This translates into CASSVSGGSYNEQFF.

The rearrangement links TRBV5-1 to TRBJ1-6; D remains unclear. CDR3 length: 16 residues. Germline CDR1 and CDR2: SGHRS and YFSETQ. V was pared by 2 bases and J by 0 bases, with 9 bases between. The DNA for the CDR3 is TGCGCCAGCAGCTTTGGCGAGAGCTCCTATAATTCACCCCTCCACTTT. This encodes CASSFGESSYNSPLHF. Full variable domain (missing parts from reference TRBV5-1 and TRBJ1-6): KAGVTQTPRYLIKTRGQQVTLSCSPISGHRSVSWYQQTPGQGLQFLFEYFSETQRNKGNFPGRFSGRQFSNSRSEMNVSTLELGDSALYLCASSFGESSYNSPLHFGNGTRLTVT.

This chain links TRBV6-1 with TRBJ1-2, with 7 positions matching TRBD1. The V and J ends lost 4 bases and 5 bases, in that order; junction bases with no gene match: 1. CDR3 length: 12 residues. Per the germline V gene, CDR1 is MNHNS and CDR2 is SASEGT. CDR3 loop: CASSVGQYGYTF. Here the CDR3 DNA reads TGTGCCAGCAGTGTGGGACAGTATGGCTACACCTTC.

This clone was found a few times. The V gene is TRBV5-1, the J gene TRBJ1-5; no firm D call. The V and J ends lost 4 bases and 4 bases respectively, with 9 bases between them. CDR1 is SGHRS, CDR2 YFSETQ, per germline. There are 13 residues in the CDR3. CDR3 in DNA: TGCGCCAGCAGCCGAGACCCGAATCAGCCCCAGCATTTT. This sequence encodes CASSRDPNQPQHF.

Note on this clone: The junction differs from germline at one of its ends, possibly a read error. This chain links TRBV11-1 with TRBJ1-2; D gene unclear. Germline V gene lookup returns CDR1 SGHAT and CDR2 FQDESV (reference sequence). The CDR3 covers 15 residues. The CDR3 loop is CAGSSRGEADYGYTF. CDR3 bases: TGTGCCGGCAGCTCCCGTGGGGAAGCGGACTATGGCTACACCTTC.

V is TRBV20-1 and J is TRBJ2-5; D is uncertain. The germline CDR1 and CDR2 sequences are DFQATT and SNEGSKA (reference sequence). The CDR3 consists of 11 residues. V lost 2 bases to trimming and J lost 7 bases, with 8 bases between them. The CDR3 is CSARQKRTQYF. The CDR3 DNA reads TGCAGTGCTAGACAAAAGAGGACCCAGTACTTC.

This clone was seen only a few times. The gene calls are TRBV7-2 and TRBJ2-3; 13 bases match TRBD2. Germline V CDR1 and CDR2: SGHTA, FQGNSA. This CDR3 has 15 residues. The V and J ends lost 5 bases and 6 bases, in that order; junction bases with no gene match: 5. In nucleotides, the CDR3 is TGTGCCAGCAGCCAACTAGCGGGGGGGCGTGATACGCAGTATTTT. Encoded protein: CASSQLAGGRDTQYF. Using reference TRBV7-2 and TRBJ2-3 for the parts outside the CDR3, the full variable domain is GAGVSQSPSNKVTEKGKDVELRCDPISGHTALYWYRQSLGQGLEFLIYFQGNSAPDKSGLPSDRFSAERTGGSVSTLTIQRTQQEDSAVYLCASSQLAGGRDTQYFGPGTRLTVL.

This clone was seen a few times. This chain connects TRBV19 to TRBJ2-7; a possible D gene is TRBD1 (6 bases). The V gene lost 5 bases and the J gene lost 2 bases, with 10 bases spanning the gap. This CDR3 region has 13 residues. Germline values: CDR1 LNHDA, CDR2 SQIVND (reference sequence). CDR3 loop: CASSSGVAYEQYF. The CDR3 region has the DNA TGTGCCAGTAGTTCAGGGGTCGCCTACGAGCAGTACTTC.

The CDR3 nucleotides read TGTGCCAGCAGCTTAGGACCCAGGGGTCAGCCCCAGCATTTT. Translation: CASSLGPRGQPQHF. The chain employs TRBV7-9 and TRBJ1-5; a weak D match, TRBD1 (6 bases). The V and J ends lost 1 base and 6 bases respectively, with 10 bases between them. This CDR3 contains 14 residues. Germline V gene lookup returns CDR1 SEHNR and CDR2 FQNEAQ (reference sequence).

This clone has just one count. The chain is built from TRBV30 and TRBJ1-4, with a possible D match to TRBD1 (5 bases). This CDR3 spans 15 amino acids. Germline-derived CDR1 and CDR2 are GTSNPN and SVGIG (reference sequence). Trimming took 2 bases from V and 7 from J, leaving 17 bases between them. The CDR3 nucleotides read TGTGCCTGGAGTTATGGGGGGAGCCCGGGTGAAAAACTGTTTTTT. Amino acid sequence: CAWSYGGSPGEKLFF.

The rearrangement links TRBV6-1 to TRBJ1-1; no clear D gene. Trimming shortened V by 10 bases and J by 7 bases, and 19 bases separated the two germline ends. This CDR3 is 13 amino acids long. CDR1 is MNHNS, CDR2 SASEGT, per germline. The CDR3 bases are TGTGCCACCACGTCGACGGAGGGAATTGAAGCTTTCTTT. As protein: CATTSTEGIEAFF.

V is TRBV5-1 and J is TRBJ2-3; weak D call: TRBD1 (5 bases). The CDR3 is 16 residues long. Trimming took 1 base from V and 2 from J, leaving 14 bases between them. Per germline, CDR1 SGHRS and CDR2 YFSETQ. CDR3 nucleotides: TGCGCCAGCAGCTTGAGCGTGGACAACCCCACAGATACGCAGTATTTT. Residues: CASSLSVDNPTDTQYF.

The CDR3 protein is CAWSVPPPGGLEQYF. The CDR3 bases are TGTGCCTGGAGTGTACCACCCCCGGGAGGGCTTGAGCAGTACTTC. V gene TRBV30 combines with J gene TRBJ2-7; 8 positions agree with TRBD2. The CDR3 length is 15 residues. The V gene's germline CDR1 is GTSNPN and CDR2 SVGIG (reference sequence). Trimming at V came to 0 bases and at J to 7 bases, leaving 11 bases not matched to a gene.

V usage is TRBV6-5 and J usage is TRBJ1-5, with D possibly TRBD1 on 5 matching bases. This CDR3 has 14 amino acids. The V end was cut by 4 bases, the J end by 6 bases, with 13 bases between. Per germline, CDR1 MNHEY and CDR2 SVGAGI. The DNA for the CDR3 is TGTGCCAGCAGTTGGGCCGAGGGGACTCAGCCCCAGCATTTT. Protein: CASSWAEGTQPQHF.

The chain carries TRBV5-1 and TRBJ1-2, with D tentatively TRBD1 (6 bases). The CDR3 spans 18 residues. Germline V CDR1 and CDR2: SGHRS, YFSETQ. Deletions cut 2 bases from V and 3 bases from J, with 23 bases between. The CDR3 protein is CASSFSLLDRTGYYGYTF. The CDR3 nucleotides are TGCGCCAGCAGCTTTTCACTTCTCGACAGGACTGGCTACTATGGCTACACCTTC.

The genes are TRBV2 and TRBJ1-6; unclear D gene. The CDR3 runs to 14 residues. The germline gives CDR1 SNHLY, CDR2 FYNNEI. Trimming removed 3 bases at V and 9 bases at J, with 12 bases between. The CDR3 coding sequence is TGTGCCAGCAGTGATCGAAGGACCACTTCACCCCTCCACTTT. Translation gives CASSDRRTTSPLHF.

V is TRBV28 and J is TRBJ1-4; TRBD1 is a possible D gene (5 bases). The germline V gene encodes CDR1 MDHEN and CDR2 SYDVKM. The CDR3 extends over 15 amino acids. V was pared by 2 bases and J by 8 bases, with 15 bases between. In DNA form, the CDR3 reads TGTGCCAGCAGTTTACCGAGGAGGGGAGACGAAAAACTGTTTTTT. Translating it yields CASSLPRRGDEKLFF.

V is TRBV28 and J is TRBJ2-6; D is unresolved. The CDR3 totals 17 residues. Trimming shortened V by 3 bases and J by 0 bases, and 12 bases separated the two germline ends. The V gene's germline CDR1 is MDHEN and CDR2 SYDVKM. The CDR3 spells CASSFGLGRSGANVLTF. The CDR3 nucleotides are TGTGCCAGCAGTTTTGGGTTAGGGCGCTCTGGGGCCAACGTCCTGACTTTC.

This clone was picked up one time. The chain is built from TRBV6-5 and TRBJ2-7, with a tentative D call TRBD1 (5 bases). The CDR3 is made up of 15 amino acids. Germline values: CDR1 MNHEY, CDR2 SVGAGI. Trimming left V 0 bases short and J 4 bases short, with 13 bases between. CDR3 sequence reads: CASSYSLDTAYEQYF. The DNA for the CDR3 is TGTGCCAGCAGTTACTCCCTGGACACGGCGTACGAGCAGTACTTC.

The chain links TRBV4-2 to TRBJ2-1, with 14 bases that match TRBD2. Germline values: CDR1 LGHNA, CDR2 YNFKEQ. This CDR3 is built from 19 residues. V trimming: 2 bases; J trimming: 0 bases; junction bases outside the gene matches: 6. The CDR3 nucleotides read TGTGCCAGCAGCCAACGGACTAGCGGGGGGATTACCTCCTACAATGAGCAGTTCTTC. It is translated as CASSQRTSGGITSYNEQFF.

This chain links TRBV11-2 with TRBJ1-5; 7 bases map to TRBD1. From germline, CDR1 is SGHAT and CDR2 FQNNGV. With V trimmed by 5 bases and J by 2 bases, 9 bases remained unmatched. There are 16 residues in the CDR3. CDR3 residues: CASSKGTAVGNQPQHF. In DNA, the CDR3 is TGTGCCAGCAGCAAGGGGACAGCTGTCGGCAATCAGCCCCAGCATTTT. Full variable domain (outside the CDR3, taken from reference TRBV11-2 and TRBJ1-5): EAGVAQSPRYKIIEKRQSVAFWCNPISGHATLYWYQQILGQGPKLLIQFQNNGVVDDSQLPKDRFSAERLKGVDSTLKIQPAKLEDSAVYLCASSKGTAVGNQPQHFGDGTRLSIL.

The chain uses TRBV6-1 and TRBJ1-1, with D unclear. V dropped 5 bases and J dropped 1 base, with 8 bases sitting between them. The CDR3 sequence is 13 residues long. Germline values: CDR1 MNHNS, CDR2 SASEGT. CDR3 in DNA: TGTGCCAGCAGTCGGACGAGGAACACTGAAGCTTTCTTT. Its protein product is CASSRTRNTEAFF.

The chain combines TRBV6-5 with TRBJ2-3; a possible D gene is TRBD1 (6 bases). The germline V gene has CDR1 MNHEY and CDR2 SVGAGI. The CDR3 is made up of 16 amino acids. Trimming took 0 bases from V and 2 from J, leaving 12 bases between them. The CDR3 here is CASSYSGADHTDTQYF. The CDR3 DNA reads TGTGCCAGCAGTTACTCGGGGGCGGACCACACAGATACGCAGTATTTT.

V usage is TRBV6-1 and J usage is TRBJ2-7; 11 bases fit TRBD2. Per the germline V gene, CDR1 is MNHNS and CDR2 is SASEGT. V shed 6 bases and J 2 bases; nucleotides not matched to a gene: 3. The CDR3 length is 14 residues. The CDR3 DNA reads as TGTGCCAGCAGGGGACTAGCGGAGCCCTACGAGCAGTACTTC. Translation gives CASRGLAEPYEQYF.